In its sample, the clone carrying this T cell receptor (beta chain) was seen many times. Its ends do not fully match the called genes, so a read error is possible. A 3' RACE protocol on RNA, with unique molecular identifiers, produced the TCR library. TCRdb reprocessed the 3' RACE reads via MiXCR and lists one record per CDR3 protein. The sample holds some 38,000 distinct CDR3 sequences; around 7% are singletons and the top ten take just under 1%. The source of the sample is a study of HIV-infected children after antiretroviral therapy interruption. Study details: Recorded EBV and CMV exposure existed for most children. Samples from the continuous-treatment group were taken at weeks 0, 48 and 150.

Treatment of the sample: PENTA 11 planned treatment interruption arm or continuous ART arm. Samples needed at least 5 million viable cryopreserved PBMCs. This CDR3 is 16 amino acids long. Sequences were derived from CD45RA+ CD4+ T cells from PBMCs, pooled from several time points, sampled from a donor given antiretroviral therapy, either interrupted or continuous. Noted subset: naive CD4+ CD45RA+ CD45RO- T cells. This chain links TRBV12-3 or TRBV12-4 with TRBJ2-4; TRBD1 or TRBD2 may be the D gene (5 bases each). The source of this sequence is a pool of human donors with HIV. The CDR3: CASSLRTGGSQNTLYF. CDR3 nucleotide sequence: TGTGCAAGCAGCTTACGGACTGGGGGTAGTCAAAACACCTTGTACTTT.